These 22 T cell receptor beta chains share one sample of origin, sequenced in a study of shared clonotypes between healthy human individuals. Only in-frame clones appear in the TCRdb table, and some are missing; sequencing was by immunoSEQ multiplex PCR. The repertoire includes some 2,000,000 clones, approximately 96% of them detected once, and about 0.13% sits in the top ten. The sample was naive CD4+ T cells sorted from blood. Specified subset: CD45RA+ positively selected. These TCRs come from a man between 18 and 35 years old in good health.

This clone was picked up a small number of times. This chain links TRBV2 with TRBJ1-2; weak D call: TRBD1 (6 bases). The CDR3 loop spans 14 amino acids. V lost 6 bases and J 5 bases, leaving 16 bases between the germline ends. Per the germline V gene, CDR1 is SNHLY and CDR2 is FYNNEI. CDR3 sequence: CASSLTGQMYGYTF. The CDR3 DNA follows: TGTGCCAGCAGCCTAACCGGACAGATGTATGGCTACACCTTC.

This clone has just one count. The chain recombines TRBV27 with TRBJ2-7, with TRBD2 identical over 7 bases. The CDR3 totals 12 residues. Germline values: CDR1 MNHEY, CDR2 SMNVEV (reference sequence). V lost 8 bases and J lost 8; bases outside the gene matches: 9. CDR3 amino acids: CASSSGGEKQYF. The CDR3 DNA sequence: TGTGCCAGCTCCTCGGGGGGTGAGAAGCAGTACTTC.

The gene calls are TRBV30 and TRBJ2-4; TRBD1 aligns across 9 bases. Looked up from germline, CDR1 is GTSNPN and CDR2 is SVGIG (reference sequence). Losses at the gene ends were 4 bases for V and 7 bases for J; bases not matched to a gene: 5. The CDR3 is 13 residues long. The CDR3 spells CAWKGTGSNIQYF. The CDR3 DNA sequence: TGTGCCTGGAAGGGGACAGGGAGTAACATTCAGTACTTC.

The CDR3 nucleotides are TGCGCCAGCAGCCAAGATCCGGCGGGGTTGAGCGTGACAGATACGCAGTATTTT. It encodes CASSQDPAGLSVTDTQYF. V gene TRBV4-1 combines with J gene TRBJ2-3; possibly TRBD2 for D (6 bases). V lost 0 bases to trimming and J lost 3 bases, with 19 bases between them. The CDR3 consists of 18 residues. The germline CDR1 and CDR2 sequences are MGHRA and YSYEKL.

DNA for the CDR3: TGTGCCAGCAGTCGACCACAGGGGTTGAAACCCTACGAGCAGTACTTC. Protein product: CASSRPQGLKPYEQYF. The rearrangement links TRBV7-9 to TRBJ2-7; 7 nucleotides agree with TRBD1. The germline gives CDR1 SEHNR, CDR2 FQNEAQ (reference sequence). The CDR3 extends over 16 amino acids. Trimming cost V 6 bases and J 2 bases; bases outside gene matches: 13. The full variable domain, its missing parts supplied by reference TRBV7-9 and TRBJ2-7, is DTGVSQNPRHKITKRGQNVTFRCDPISEHNRLYWYRQTLGQGPEFLTYFQNEAQLEKSRLLSDRFSAERPKGSFSTLEIQRTEQGDSAMYLCASSRPQGLKPYEQYFGPGTRLTVT.

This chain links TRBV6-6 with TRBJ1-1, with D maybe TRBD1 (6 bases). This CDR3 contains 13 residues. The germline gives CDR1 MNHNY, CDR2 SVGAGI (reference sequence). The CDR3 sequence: CVHKGGAATEAFF. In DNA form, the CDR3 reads TGTGTTCATAAAGGGGGGGCAGCCACTGAAGCTTTCTTT.

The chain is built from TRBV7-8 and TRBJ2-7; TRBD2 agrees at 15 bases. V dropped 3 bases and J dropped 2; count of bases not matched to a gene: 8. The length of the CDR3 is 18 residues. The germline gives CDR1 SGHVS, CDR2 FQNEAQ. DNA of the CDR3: TGTGCCAGCAGCTTGCCGGGACTAGCGGGAGGTAGCGCCTACGAGCAGTACTTC. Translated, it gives CASSLPGLAGGSAYEQYF.

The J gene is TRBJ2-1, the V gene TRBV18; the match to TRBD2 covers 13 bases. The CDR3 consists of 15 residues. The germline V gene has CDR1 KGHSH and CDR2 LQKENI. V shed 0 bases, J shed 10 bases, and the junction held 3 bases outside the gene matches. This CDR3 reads CASSPPTSGRYEQFF. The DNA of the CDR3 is TGTGCCAGCTCACCACCGACTAGCGGGAGGTACGAGCAGTTCTTC.

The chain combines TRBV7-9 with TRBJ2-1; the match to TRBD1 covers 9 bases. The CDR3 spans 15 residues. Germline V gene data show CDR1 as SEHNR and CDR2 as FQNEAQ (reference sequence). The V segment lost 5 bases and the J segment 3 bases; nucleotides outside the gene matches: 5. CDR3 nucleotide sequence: TGTGCCAGCAGCACCCGGGACAGGGTCTACAATGAGCAGTTCTTC. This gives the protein CASSTRDRVYNEQFF.

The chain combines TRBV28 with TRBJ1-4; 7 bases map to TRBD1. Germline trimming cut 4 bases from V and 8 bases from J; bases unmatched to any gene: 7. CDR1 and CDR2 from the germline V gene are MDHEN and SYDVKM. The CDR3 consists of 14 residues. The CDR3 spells CASSSPTGSEKLFF. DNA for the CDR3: TGTGCCAGCAGTTCCCCGACAGGGTCGGAAAAACTGTTTTTT.

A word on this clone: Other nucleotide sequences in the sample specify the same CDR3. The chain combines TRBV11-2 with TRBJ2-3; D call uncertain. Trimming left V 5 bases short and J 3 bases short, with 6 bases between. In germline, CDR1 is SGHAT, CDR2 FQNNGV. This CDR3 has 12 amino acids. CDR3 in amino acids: CASSLGTDTQYF. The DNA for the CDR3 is TGTGCCAGCAGCCTAGGGACAGATACGCAGTATTTT.

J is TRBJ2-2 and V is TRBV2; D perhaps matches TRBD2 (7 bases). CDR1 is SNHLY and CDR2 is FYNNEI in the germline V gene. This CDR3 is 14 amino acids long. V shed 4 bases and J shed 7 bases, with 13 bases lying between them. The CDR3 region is CASSGEGEGGELFF. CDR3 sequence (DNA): TGTGCCAGCAGTGGGGAGGGGGAAGGCGGGGAGCTGTTTTTT. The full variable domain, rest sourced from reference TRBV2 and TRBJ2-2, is EPEVTQTPSHQVTQMGQEVILRCVPISNHLYFYWYRQILGQKVEFLVSFYNNEISEKSEIFDDQFSVERPDGSNFTLKIRSTKLEDSAMYFCASSGEGEGGELFFGEGSRLTVL.

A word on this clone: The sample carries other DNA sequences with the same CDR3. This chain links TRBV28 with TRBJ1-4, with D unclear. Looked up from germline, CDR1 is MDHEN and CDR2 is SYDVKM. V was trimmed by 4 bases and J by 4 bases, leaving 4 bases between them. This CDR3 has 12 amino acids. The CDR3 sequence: CASSSLNEKLFF. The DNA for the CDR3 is TGTGCCAGCAGTTCCCTTAATGAAAAACTGTTTTTT.

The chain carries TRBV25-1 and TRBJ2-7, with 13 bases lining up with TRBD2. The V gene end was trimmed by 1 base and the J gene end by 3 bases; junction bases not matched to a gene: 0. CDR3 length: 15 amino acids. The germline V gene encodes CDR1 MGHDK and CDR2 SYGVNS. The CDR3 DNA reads TGTGCCAGCAGTGAATGGACTAGCGGGGGCTACGAGCAGTACTTC. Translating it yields CASSEWTSGGYEQYF.

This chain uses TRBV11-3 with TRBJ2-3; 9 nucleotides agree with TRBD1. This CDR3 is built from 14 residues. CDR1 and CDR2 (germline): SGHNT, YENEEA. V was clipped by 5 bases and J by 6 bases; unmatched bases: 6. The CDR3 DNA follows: TGTGCCAGCAGCCCACAGGGGGCTGGCGATACGCAGTATTTT. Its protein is CASSPQGAGDTQYF.

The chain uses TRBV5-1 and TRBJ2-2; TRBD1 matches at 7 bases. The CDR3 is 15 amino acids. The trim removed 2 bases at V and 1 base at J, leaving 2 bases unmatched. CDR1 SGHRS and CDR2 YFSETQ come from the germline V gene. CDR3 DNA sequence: TGCGCCAGCAGCTTCACAGGGGAGAACACCGGGGAGCTGTTTTTT. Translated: CASSFTGENTGELFF.

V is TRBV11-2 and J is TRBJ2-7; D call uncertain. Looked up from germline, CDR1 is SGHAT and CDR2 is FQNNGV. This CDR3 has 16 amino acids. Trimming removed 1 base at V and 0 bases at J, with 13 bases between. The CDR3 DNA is TGTGCCAGCAGCTTAGTAGGTACGAGGAGCTCCTACGAGCAGTACTTC. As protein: CASSLVGTRSSYEQYF.

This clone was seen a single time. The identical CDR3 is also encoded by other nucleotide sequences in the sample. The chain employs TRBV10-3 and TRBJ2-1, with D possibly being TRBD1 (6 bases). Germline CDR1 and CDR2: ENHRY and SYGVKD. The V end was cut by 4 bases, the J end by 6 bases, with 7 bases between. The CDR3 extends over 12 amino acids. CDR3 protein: CAISVGGNEQFF. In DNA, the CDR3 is TGTGCCATCAGTGTAGGGGGCAATGAGCAGTTCTTC.

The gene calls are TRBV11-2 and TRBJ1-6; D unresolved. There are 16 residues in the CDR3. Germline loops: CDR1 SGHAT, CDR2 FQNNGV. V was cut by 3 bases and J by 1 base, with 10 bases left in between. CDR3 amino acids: CASSLGWGSYNSPLHF. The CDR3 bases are TGTGCCAGCAGCTTGGGATGGGGTTCCTATAATTCACCCCTCCACTTT.

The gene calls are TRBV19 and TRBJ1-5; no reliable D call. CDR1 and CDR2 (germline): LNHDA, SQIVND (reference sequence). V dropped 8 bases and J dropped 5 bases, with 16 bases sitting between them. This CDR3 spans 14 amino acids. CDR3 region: CASGRRDADQPQHF. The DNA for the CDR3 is TGTGCCAGTGGCCGGAGGGATGCCGATCAGCCCCAGCATTTT.

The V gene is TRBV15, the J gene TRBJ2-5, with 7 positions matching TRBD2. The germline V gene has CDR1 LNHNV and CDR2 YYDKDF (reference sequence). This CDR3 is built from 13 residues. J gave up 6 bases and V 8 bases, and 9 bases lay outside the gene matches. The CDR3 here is CATLPGGGKTQYF. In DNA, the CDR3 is TGTGCCACCCTCCCGGGGGGAGGGAAGACCCAGTACTTC. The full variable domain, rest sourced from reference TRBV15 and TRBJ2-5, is DAMVIQNPRYQVTQFGKPVTLSCSQTLNHNVMYWYQQKSSQAPKLLFHYYDKDFNNEADTPDNFQSRRPNTSFCFLDIRSPGLGDTAMYLCATLPGGGKTQYFGPGTRLLVL.

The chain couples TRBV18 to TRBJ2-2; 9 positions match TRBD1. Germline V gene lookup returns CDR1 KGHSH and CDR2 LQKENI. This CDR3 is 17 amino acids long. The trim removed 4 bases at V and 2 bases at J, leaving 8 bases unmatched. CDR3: CASSQNRQGGNTGELFF. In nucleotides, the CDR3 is TGTGCCAGCTCACAAAATCGACAGGGGGGCAACACCGGGGAGCTGTTTTTT.